The next 6 T cell receptor beta chains were all read from a single sample in a study of blood T cell repertoires in COVID-19. Sequencing used immunoSEQ multiplex PCR; TCRdb keeps in-frame clones, though not all of them. Among some 380,000 clones listed, approximately 87% were seen once. Sequences were obtained from PBMCs or T cells enriched from blood (not recorded which). These receptors came from a man in his thirties or forties who had recovered from COVID-19.

This clone was seen more than once but under ten times. The gene calls are TRBV4-1 and TRBJ1-4; weak D call: TRBD1 (5 bases). CDR1 is MGHRA and CDR2 is YSYEKL in the germline V gene. The CDR3 spans 16 residues. The V and J ends lost 4 bases and 3 bases respectively, with 15 bases between them. As DNA, the CDR3 is TGCGCCAGCAGCCTCCTCGGGGGGGGTTCTAATGAAAAACTGTTTTTT. Its translation: CASSLLGGGSNEKLFF.

The rearrangement joins TRBV5-1 to TRBJ1-2; the match to TRBD1 covers 9 bases. Trimming cost V 4 bases and J 5 bases; bases outside gene matches: 6. Germline lookup yields CDR1 SGHRS and CDR2 YFSETQ. The CDR3 length is 14 residues. This CDR3 is CASSTSGTGYGYTF. The CDR3 coding sequence is TGCGCCAGCAGCACATCAGGGACAGGGTATGGCTACACCTTC.

The chain uses TRBV9 and TRBJ2-7; 8 positions match TRBD2. V lost 3 bases, J lost 5 bases, and 7 bases stayed unmatched. Germline V gene lookup returns CDR1 SGDLS and CDR2 YYNGEE. This CDR3 is 14 amino acids long. In DNA, the CDR3 is TGTGCCAGCAGCGAGAGAGGGACTAGTAACGAGCAGTACTTC. Translation gives CASSERGTSNEQYF.

V gene TRBV5-1 combines with J gene TRBJ1-4, with 7 bases aligning to TRBD1. CDR1 is SGHRS and CDR2 is YFSETQ in the germline V gene. The trim removed 5 bases at V and 0 bases at J, leaving 7 bases unmatched. The CDR3 spans 16 residues. The CDR3 is CASSRDRAATNEKLFF. The CDR3 bases are TGCGCCAGCAGTCGCGACAGGGCTGCAACTAATGAAAAACTGTTTTTT. Supplemented by reference TRBV5-1 and TRBJ1-4, the full variable domain reads KAGVTQTPRYLIKTRGQQVTLSCSPISGHRSVSWYQQTPGQGLQFLFEYFSETQRNKGNFPGRFSGRQFSNSRSEMNVSTLELGDSALYLCASSRDRAATNEKLFFGSGTQLSVL.

The rearrangement links TRBV9 to TRBJ1-2, with 7 positions matching TRBD1. Germline-derived CDR1 and CDR2 are SGDLS and YYNGEE. The CDR3 extends over 14 amino acids. Germline trimming cut 3 bases from V and 4 bases from J; bases unmatched to any gene: 6. The CDR3 loop is CASSGQGFAYGYTF. The CDR3 DNA sequence: TGTGCCAGCAGCGGACAGGGATTCGCCTATGGCTACACCTTC.

This clone was found once. V is TRBV23-1 and J is TRBJ1-5; D ambiguous. TRBV23-1 falls under the ORF class, with uncertain function. CDR3 length: 15 residues. Trimming removed 1 base from V and 2 bases from J, with 9 bases in between. The CDR3 nucleotides read TGCGCCAGCAGTCAATTCAAGAGGGGCAATCAGCCCCAGCATTTT. This gives the protein CASSQFKRGNQPQHF.